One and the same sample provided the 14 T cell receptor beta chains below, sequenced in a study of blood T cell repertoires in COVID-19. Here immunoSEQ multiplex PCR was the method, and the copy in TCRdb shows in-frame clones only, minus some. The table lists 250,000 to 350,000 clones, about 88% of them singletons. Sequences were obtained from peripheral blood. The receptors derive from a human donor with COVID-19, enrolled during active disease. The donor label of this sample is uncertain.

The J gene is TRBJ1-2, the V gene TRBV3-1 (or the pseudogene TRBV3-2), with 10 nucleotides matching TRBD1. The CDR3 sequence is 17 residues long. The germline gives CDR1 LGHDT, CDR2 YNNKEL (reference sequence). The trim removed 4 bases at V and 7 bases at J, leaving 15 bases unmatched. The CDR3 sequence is CASSPLAPGQGPGGYTF. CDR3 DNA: TGTGCCAGCAGCCCCTTGGCTCCGGGACAGGGGCCCGGTGGCTACACCTTC.

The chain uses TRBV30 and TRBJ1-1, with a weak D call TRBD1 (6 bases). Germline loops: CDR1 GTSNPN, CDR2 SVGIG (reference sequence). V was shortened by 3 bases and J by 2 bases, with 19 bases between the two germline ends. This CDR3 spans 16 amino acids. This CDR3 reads CAWSPGTSWTNTEAFF. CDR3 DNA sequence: TGTGCCTGGAGCCCGGGGACAAGCTGGACAAACACTGAAGCTTTCTTT.

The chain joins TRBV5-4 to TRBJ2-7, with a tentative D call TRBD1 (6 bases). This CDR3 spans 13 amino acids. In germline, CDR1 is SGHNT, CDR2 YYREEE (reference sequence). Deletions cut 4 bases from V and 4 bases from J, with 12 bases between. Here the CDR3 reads CASSTRDTYEQYF. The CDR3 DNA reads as TGTGCCAGCAGCACCCGGGACACTTACGAGCAGTACTTC.

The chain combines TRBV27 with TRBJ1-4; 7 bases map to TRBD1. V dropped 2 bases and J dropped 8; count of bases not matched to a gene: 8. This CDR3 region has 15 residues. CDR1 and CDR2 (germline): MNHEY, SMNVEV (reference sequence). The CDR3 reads CASSLGQGVGEKLFF. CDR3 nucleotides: TGTGCCAGCAGTTTAGGGCAGGGGGTGGGCGAAAAACTGTTTTTT.

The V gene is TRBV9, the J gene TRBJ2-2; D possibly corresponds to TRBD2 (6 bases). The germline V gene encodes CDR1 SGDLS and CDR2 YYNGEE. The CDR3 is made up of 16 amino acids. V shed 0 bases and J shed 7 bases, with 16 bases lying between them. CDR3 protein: CASSVGREAAVGELFF. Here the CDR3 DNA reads TGTGCCAGCAGCGTAGGGAGGGAGGCTGCTGTCGGGGAGCTGTTTTTT.

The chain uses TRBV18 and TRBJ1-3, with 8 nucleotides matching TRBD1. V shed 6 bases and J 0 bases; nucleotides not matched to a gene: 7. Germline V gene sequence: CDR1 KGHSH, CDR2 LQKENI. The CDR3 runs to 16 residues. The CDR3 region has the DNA TGTGCCAGCTCGGCGACAGGGGTCCGCTCTGGAAACACCATATATTTT. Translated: CASSATGVRSGNTIYF.

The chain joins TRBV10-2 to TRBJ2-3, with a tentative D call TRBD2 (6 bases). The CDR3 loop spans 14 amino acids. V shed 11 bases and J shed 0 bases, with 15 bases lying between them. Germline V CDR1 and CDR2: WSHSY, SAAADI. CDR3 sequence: CAAGRGISTDTQYF. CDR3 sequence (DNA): TGCGCCGCCGGGCGGGGTATTAGCACAGATACGCAGTATTTT.

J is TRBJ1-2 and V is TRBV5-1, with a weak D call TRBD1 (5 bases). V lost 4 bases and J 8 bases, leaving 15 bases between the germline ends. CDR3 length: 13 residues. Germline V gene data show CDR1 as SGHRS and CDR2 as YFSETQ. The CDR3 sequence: CASSPVRGEGYTF. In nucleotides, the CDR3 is TGCGCCAGCAGCCCCGTTCGGGGGGAAGGCTACACCTTC.

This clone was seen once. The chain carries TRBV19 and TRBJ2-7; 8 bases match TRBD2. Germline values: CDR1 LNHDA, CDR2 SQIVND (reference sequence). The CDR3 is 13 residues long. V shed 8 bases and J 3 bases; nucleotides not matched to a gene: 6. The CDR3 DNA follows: TGTGCCAGTGCCCGCACTAGCGGCTACGAGCAGTACTTC. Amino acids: CASARTSGYEQYF.

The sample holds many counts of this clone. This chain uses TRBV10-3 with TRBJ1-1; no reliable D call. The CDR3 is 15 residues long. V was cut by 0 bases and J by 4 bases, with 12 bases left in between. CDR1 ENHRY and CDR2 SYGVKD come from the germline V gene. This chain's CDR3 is CAISESQVRVTEAFF. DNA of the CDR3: TGTGCCATCAGTGAGTCCCAAGTCCGGGTCACTGAAGCTTTCTTT.

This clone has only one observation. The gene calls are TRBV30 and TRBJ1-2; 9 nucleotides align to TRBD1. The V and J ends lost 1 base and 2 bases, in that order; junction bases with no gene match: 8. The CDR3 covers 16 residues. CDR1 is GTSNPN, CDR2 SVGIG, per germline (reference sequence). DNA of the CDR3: TGTGCCTGGAGTGGCGGTCCCGGGACAGGGAACTATGGCTACACCTTC. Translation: CAWSGGPGTGNYGYTF.

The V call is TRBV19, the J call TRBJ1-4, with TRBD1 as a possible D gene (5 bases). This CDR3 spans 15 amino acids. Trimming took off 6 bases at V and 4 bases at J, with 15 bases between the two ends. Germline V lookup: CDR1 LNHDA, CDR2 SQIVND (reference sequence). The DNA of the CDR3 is TGTGCCAGTAGCACTCAGACAGCGAATAATGAAAAACTGTTTTTT. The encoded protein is CASSTQTANNEKLFF.

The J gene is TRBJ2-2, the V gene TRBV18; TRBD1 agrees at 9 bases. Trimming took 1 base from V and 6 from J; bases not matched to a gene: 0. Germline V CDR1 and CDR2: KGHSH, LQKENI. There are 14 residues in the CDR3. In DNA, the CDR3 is TGTGCCAGCTCACCACGACAGGGGGCCGGGGAGCTGTTTTTT. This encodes CASSPRQGAGELFF.

The chain's CDR3 is CAWSARQGNSPLHF. The CDR3 nucleotides read TGTGCCTGGAGTGCACGACAGGGGAATTCACCCCTCCACTTT. The chain combines TRBV30 with TRBJ1-6; TRBD1 matches at 8 bases. Germline lookup yields CDR1 GTSNPN and CDR2 SVGIG (reference sequence). With V trimmed by 1 base and J by 7 bases, 3 bases remained unmatched. This CDR3 region has 14 residues.